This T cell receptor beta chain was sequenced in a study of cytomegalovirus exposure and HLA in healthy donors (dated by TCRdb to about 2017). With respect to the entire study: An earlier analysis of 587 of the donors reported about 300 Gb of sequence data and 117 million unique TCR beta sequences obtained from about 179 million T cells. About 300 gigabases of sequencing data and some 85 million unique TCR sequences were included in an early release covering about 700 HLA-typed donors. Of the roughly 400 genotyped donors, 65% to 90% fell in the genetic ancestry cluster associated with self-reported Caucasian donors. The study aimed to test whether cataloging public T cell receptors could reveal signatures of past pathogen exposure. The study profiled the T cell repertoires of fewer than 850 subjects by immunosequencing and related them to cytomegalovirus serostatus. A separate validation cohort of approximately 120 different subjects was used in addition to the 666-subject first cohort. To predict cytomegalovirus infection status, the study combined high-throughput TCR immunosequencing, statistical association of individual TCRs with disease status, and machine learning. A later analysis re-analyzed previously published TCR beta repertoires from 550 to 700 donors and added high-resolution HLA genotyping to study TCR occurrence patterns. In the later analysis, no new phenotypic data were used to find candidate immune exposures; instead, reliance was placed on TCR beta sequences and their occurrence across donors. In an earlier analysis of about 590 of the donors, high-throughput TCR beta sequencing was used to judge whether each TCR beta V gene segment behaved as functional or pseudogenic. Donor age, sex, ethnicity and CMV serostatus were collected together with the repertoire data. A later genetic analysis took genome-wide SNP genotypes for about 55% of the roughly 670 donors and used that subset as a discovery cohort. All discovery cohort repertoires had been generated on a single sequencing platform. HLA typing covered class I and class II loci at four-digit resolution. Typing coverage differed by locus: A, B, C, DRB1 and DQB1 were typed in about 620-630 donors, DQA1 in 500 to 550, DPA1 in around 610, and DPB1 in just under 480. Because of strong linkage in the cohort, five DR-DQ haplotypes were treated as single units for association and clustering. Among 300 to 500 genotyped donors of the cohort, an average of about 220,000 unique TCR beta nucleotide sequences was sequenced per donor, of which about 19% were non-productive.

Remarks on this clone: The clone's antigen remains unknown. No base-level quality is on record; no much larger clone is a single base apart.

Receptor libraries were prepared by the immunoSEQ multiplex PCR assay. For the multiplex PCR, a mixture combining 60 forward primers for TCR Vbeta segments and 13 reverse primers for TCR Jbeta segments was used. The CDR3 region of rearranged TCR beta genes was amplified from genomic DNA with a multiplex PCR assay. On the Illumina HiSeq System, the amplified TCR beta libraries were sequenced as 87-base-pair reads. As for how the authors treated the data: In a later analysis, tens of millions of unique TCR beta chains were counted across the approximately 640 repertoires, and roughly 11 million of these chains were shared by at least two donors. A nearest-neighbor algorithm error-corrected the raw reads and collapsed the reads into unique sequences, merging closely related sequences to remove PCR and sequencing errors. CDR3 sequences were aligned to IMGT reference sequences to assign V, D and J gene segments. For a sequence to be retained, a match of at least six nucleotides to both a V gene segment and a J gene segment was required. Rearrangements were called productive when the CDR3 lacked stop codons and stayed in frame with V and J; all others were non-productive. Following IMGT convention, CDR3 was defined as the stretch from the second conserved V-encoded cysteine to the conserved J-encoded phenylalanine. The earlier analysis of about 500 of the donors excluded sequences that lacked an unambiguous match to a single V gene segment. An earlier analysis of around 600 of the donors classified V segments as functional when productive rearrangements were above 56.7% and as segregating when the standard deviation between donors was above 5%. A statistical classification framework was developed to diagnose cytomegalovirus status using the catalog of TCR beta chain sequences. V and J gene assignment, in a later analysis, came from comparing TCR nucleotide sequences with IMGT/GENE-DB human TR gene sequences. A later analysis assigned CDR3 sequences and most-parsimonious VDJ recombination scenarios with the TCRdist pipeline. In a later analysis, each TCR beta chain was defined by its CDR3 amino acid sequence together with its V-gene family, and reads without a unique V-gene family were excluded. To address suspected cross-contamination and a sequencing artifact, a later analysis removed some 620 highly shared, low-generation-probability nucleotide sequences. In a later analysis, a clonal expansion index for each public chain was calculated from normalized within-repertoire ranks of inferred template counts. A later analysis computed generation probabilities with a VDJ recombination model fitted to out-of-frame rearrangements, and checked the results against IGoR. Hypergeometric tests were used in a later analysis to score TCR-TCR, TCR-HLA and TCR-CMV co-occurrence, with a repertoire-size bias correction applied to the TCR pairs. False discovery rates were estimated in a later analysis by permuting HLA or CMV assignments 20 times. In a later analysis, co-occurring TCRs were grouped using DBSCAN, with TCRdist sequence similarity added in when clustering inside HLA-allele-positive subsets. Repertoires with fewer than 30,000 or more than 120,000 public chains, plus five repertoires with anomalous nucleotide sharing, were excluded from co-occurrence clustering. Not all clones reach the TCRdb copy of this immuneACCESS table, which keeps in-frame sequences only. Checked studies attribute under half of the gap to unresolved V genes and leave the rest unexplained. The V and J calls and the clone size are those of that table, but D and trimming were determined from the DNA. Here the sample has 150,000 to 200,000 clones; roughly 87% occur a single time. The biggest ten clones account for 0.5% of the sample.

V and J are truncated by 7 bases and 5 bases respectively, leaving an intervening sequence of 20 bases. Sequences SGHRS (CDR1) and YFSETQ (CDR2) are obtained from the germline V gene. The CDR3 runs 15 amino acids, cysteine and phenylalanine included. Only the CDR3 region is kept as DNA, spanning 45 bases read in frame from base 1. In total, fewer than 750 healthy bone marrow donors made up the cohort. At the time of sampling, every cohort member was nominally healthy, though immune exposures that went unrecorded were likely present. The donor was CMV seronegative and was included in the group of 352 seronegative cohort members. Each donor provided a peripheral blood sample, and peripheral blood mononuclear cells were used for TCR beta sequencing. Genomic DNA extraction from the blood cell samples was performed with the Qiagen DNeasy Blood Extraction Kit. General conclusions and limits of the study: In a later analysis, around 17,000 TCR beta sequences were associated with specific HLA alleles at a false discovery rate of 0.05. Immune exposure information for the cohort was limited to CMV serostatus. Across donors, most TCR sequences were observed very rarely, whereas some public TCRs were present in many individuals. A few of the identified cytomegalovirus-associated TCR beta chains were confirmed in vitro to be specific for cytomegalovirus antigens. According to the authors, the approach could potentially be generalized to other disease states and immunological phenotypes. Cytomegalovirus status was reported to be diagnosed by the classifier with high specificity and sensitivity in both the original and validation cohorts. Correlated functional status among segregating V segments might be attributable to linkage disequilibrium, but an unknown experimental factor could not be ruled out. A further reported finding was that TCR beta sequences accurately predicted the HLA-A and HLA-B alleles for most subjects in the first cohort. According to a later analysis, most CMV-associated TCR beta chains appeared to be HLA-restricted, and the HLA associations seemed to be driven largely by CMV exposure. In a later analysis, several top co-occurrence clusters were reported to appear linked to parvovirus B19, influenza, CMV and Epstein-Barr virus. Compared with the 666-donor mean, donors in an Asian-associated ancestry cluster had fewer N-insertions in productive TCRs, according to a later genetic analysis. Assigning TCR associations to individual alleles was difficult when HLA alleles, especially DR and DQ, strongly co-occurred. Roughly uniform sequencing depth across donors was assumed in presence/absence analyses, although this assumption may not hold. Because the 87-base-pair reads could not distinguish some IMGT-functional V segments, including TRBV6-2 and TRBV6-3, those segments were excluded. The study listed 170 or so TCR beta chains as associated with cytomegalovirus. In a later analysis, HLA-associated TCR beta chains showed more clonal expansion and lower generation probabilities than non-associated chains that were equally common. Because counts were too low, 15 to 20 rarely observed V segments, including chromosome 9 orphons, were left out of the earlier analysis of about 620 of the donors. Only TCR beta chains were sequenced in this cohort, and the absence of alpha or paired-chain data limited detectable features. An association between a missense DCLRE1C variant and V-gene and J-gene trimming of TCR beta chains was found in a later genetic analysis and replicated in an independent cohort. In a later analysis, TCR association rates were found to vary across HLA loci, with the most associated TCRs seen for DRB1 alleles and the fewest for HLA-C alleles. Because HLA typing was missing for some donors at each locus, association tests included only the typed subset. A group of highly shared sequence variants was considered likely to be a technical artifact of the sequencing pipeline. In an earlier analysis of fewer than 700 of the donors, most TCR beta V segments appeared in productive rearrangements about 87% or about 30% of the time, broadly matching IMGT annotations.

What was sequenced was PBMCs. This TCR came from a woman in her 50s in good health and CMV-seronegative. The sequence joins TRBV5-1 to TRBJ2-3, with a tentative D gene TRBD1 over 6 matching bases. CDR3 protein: CASRPSGEGVDTQYF. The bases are TGCGCCAGCCGCCCCTCCGGCGAGGGGGTAGATACGCAGTATTTT.